A selection of T cell receptor beta chains follows, all from one sample in a study of T-cell memory formation after mild COVID-19. TCRdb re-called the 5' RACE reads with MiXCR, one entry per CDR3 protein. The sample holds just over 60,000 distinct CDR3 sequences; 9.3% are singletons and the top ten take around 1.2%. The sequencing sample was made of PBMCs or a T cell subset sorted from them (not recorded which). All receptors derive from a man aged 18 to 29 who had mild COVID-19 (a few samples of this study predate the infection). Cell type and time point are not known. The CDR3 runs from the conserved cysteine through the conserved F or W. A D gene is named only where the DNA matches it firmly. Clone size is shown for a subset of rows, as once, few, many or a class of expanded clone.

D: TRBD2; V: TRBV20-1; size: .; J: TRBJ2-4; DNA: TGCAGCGAACTAGCGGGGGCCAAAAACATTCAGTACTTC; CDR3: CSELAGAKNIQYF
D: .; V: TRBV20-1; size: .; J: TRBJ1-5; DNA: TGCAGTGCTAGAGGCCTCGGGGCTGAAAGGCAGCCCCAGCATTTT; CDR3: CSARGLGAERQPQHF
D: .; V: TRBV5-5; size: many; J: TRBJ2-3; DNA: TGTGCCAGCAGCTTAGGAGGTCAGGTTACGCAGTATTTT; CDR3: CASSLGGQVTQYF
D: TRBD1; V: TRBV6-5; size: .; J: TRBJ1-4; DNA: TGTGCCAGCAGCCTACAGGGGGCAGGGGAAAAACTGTTTTTT; CDR3: CASSLQGAGEKLFF
D: TRBD2; V: TRBV14; size: .; J: TRBJ2-1; DNA: TGTGCCAGCAGCCAAGATATAGGGACTACGTACAATGAGCAGTTCTTC; CDR3: CASSQDIGTTYNEQFF
D: TRBD1; V: TRBV3-1; size: .; J: TRBJ2-5; DNA: TGTGCCAGCAGCCAAATTGACAGGGGGGACCAGTACTTC; CDR3: CASSQIDRGDQYF
D: TRBD2; V: TRBV20-1; size: .; J: TRBJ2-4; DNA: TGCAGTGCTTATAGCGGGGGCGCCAAAAACATTCAGTACTTC; CDR3: CSAYSGGAKNIQYF
D: .; V: TRBV18; size: few; J: TRBJ1-2; DNA: TGTGCCAGCTCACCAACCGGCGGGGCAGCCCTGATATACGATGGCTACACCTTC; CDR3: CASSPTGGAALIYDGYTF
D: .; V: TRBV5-5; size: few; J: TRBJ1-1; DNA: TGTGCCAGCAGCTGGGAAGTGGGCACTGAAGCTTTCTTT; CDR3: CASSWEVGTEAFF
D: .; V: TRBV5-1; size: many; J: TRBJ2-3; DNA: TGCGCCAGCAGCTGGTCGGCGGGGTTTAGCACAGATACGCAGTATTTT; CDR3: CASSWSAGFSTDTQYF
D: .; V: TRBV3-1; size: .; J: TRBJ1-5; DNA: TGTGCCAGCAGCCAGGCATATAGCAATCAGCCCCAGCATTTT; CDR3: CASSQAYSNQPQHF
D: .; V: TRBV2; size: few; J: TRBJ2-2; DNA: TGTGCCAGCAGCCGACCCTCGCCCGTCACGAACACCGGGGAGCTGTTTTTT; CDR3: CASSRPSPVTNTGELFF
D: TRBD2; V: TRBV15; size: many; J: TRBJ2-7; DNA: TGTGCCACCAGCAGAGAACTAGCGGGGGGTGGCGAGCAGTACTTC; CDR3: CATSRELAGGGEQYF
D: .; V: TRBV6-2/TRBV6-3; size: .; J: TRBJ2-3; DNA: TGTGCCAGCAGCGCAGGTTATGGAAGAGATACGCAGTATTTT; CDR3: CASSAGYGRDTQYF
D: .; V: TRBV11-2; size: few; J: TRBJ1-4; DNA: TGTGCCAGCAGCTCCACGAGCTCAGAAAAACTGTTTTTT; CDR3: CASSSTSSEKLFF
D: TRBD2; V: TRBV4-2; size: many; J: TRBJ2-3; DNA: TGTGCCAGCAGCCAAGGTTTTGGCGGGGGGTACGGGTATACGCAGTATTTT; CDR3: CASSQGFGGGYGYTQYF
D: .; V: TRBV6-5; size: once; J: TRBJ1-2; DNA: TGTGCCAGCATCTCCCGGGGGGCACACAAATACGGTGGCTACACCTTC; CDR3: CASISRGAHKYGGYTF
D: .; V: TRBV29-1; size: many; J: TRBJ2-5; DNA: TGCAGCGTTCCGGACTTCCAAGAGACCCAGTACTTC; CDR3: CSVPDFQETQYF
D: .; V: TRBV30; size: many; J: TRBJ1-2; DNA: TGTGCCTGGGGGGACTATGGCTACACCTTC; CDR3: CAWGDYGYTF
D: TRBD1; V: TRBV20-1; size: many; J: TRBJ2-1; DNA: TGCAGTGCTAGGACAGGGTCAGAAGAGCAGTTCTTC; CDR3: CSARTGSEEQFF
D: .; V: TRBV7-6; size: .; J: TRBJ2-3; DNA: TGTGCCAGCAGACTTGGACCTACCACAGATACGCAGTATTTT; CDR3: CASRLGPTTDTQYF
D: .; V: TRBV5-1; size: .; J: TRBJ2-1; DNA: TGCGCCAGCAGCCACTCGACTAGTGGGATCTTC; CDR3: CASSHSTSGIF
D: TRBD1; V: TRBV29-1; size: .; J: TRBJ2-7; DNA: TGCAGCGCTGGCGGGGACAGGCGCTACGAGCAGTACTTC; CDR3: CSAGGDRRYEQYF
D: .; V: TRBV4-1; size: .; J: TRBJ1-2; DNA: TGCGCCAGCAGCCAAGAGGGCCAGACCTGGGGCTACACCTTC; CDR3: CASSQEGQTWGYTF
D: TRBD1; V: TRBV5-1; size: .; J: TRBJ2-5; DNA: TGCGCCAGCAGCAGAACAGGGGGCGTTGAGACCCAGTACTTC; CDR3: CASSRTGGVETQYF